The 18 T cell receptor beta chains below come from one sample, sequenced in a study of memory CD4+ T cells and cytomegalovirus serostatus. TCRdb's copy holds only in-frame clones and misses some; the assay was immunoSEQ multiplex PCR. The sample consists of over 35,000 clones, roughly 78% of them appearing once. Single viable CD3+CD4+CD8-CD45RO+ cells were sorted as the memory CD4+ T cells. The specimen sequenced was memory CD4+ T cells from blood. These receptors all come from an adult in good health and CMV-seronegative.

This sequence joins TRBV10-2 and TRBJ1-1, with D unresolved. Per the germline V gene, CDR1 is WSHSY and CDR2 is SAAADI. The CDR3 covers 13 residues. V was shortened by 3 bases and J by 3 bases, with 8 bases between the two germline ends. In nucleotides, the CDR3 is TGCGCCAGCAGTGACAAGCCTTACACTGAAGCTTTCTTT. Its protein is CASSDKPYTEAFF.

The CDR3 coding sequence is TGTGCCAGCAGCGTAGCCGGACAGGCCCATTCACCCCTCCACTTT. Protein: CASSVAGQAHSPLHF. The chain combines TRBV9 with TRBJ1-6, with TRBD1 identical over 7 bases. CDR3 size: 15 residues. The V gene end was trimmed by 0 bases and the J gene end by 8 bases; junction bases not matched to a gene: 5. Germline loops: CDR1 SGDLS, CDR2 YYNGEE.

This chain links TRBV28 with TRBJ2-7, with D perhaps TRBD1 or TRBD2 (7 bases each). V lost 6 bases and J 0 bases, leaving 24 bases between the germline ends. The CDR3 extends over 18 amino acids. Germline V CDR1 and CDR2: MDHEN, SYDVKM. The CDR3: CASSRGGGGQGYSYEQYF. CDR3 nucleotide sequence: TGTGCCAGCAGCAGAGGGGGCGGGGGTCAGGGTTACTCCTACGAGCAGTACTTC.

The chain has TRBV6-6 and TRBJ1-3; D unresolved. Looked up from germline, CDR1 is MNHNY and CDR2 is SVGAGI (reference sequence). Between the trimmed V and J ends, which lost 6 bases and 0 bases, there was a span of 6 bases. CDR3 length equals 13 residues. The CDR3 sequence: CASRPSSGNTIYF. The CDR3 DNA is TGTGCCAGCAGACCCTCCTCTGGAAACACCATATATTTT.

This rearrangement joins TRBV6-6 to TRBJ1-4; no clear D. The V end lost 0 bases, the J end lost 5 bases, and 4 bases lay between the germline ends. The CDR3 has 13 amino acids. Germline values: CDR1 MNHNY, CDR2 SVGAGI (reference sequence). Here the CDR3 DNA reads TGTGCCAGCAGTTACTCGAGCAATGAAAAACTGTTTTTT. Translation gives CASSYSSNEKLFF.

CDR3 sequence: CAGGKWTSGSDTQYF. CDR3 bases: TGTGCCGGGGGAAAGTGGACTAGCGGCTCAGATACGCAGTATTTT. This sequence joins TRBV7-8 and TRBJ2-3; TRBD2 aligns across 10 bases. V was clipped by 11 bases and J by 4 bases; unmatched bases: 12. Germline V gene data show CDR1 as SGHVS and CDR2 as FQNEAQ. The CDR3 loop spans 15 amino acids. Full variable domain (missing parts from reference TRBV7-8 and TRBJ2-3): GAGVSQSPRYKVAKRGQDVALRCDPISGHVSLFWYQQALGQGPEFLTYFQNEAQLDKSGLPSDRFFAERPEGSVSTLKIQRTQQEDSAVYLCAGGKWTSGSDTQYFGPGTRLTVL.

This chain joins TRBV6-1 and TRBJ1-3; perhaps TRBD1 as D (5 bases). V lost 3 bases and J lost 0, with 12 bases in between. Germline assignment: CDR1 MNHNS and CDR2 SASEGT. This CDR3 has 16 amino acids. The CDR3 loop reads CASSDEWTSSGNTIYF. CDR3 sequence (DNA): TGTGCCAGCAGTGATGAATGGACAAGCTCTGGAAACACCATATATTTT.

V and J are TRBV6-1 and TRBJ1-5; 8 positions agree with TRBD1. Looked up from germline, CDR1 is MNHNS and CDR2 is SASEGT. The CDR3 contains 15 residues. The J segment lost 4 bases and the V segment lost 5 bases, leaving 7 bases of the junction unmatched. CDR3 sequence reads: CASSQGYRGNQPQHF. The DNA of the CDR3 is TGTGCCAGCAGTCAGGGGTACAGGGGGAATCAGCCCCAGCATTTT.

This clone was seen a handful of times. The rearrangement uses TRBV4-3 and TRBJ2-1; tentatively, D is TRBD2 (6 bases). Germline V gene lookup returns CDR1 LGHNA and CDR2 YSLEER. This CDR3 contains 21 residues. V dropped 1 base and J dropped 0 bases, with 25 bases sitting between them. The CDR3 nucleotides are TGCGCCAGCAGCCAAGCCCTACCTGGAACGTGGACCGGGAGCTCCTACAATGAGCAGTTCTTC. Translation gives CASSQALPGTWTGSSYNEQFF.

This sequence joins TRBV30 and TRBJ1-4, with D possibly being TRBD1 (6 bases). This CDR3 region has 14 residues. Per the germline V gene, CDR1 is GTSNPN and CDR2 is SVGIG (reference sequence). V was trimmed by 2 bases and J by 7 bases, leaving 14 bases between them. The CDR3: CAWSQQGYGEKLFF. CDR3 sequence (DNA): TGTGCCTGGAGTCAACAGGGATACGGTGAAAAACTGTTTTTT.

CDR3 bases: TGCGCCAGCAGCCAATTTAGCGGGGGGCAAGAGACCCAGTACTTC. This codes for CASSQFSGGQETQYF. The J gene is TRBJ2-5, the V gene TRBV4-1, with 10 bases identical to TRBD2. The V segment lost 2 bases and the J segment 2 bases; nucleotides outside the gene matches: 2. There are 15 residues in the CDR3. Germline V gene lookup returns CDR1 MGHRA and CDR2 YSYEKL.

The CDR3 region is CASRTGQGNQPQHF. The CDR3 bases are TGTGCCAGCAGGACGGGACAGGGGAATCAGCCCCAGCATTTT. The rearrangement links TRBV2 to TRBJ1-5; 10 nucleotides align to TRBD1. Looked up from germline, CDR1 is SNHLY and CDR2 is FYNNEI. Trimming at V came to 6 bases and at J to 4 bases, leaving 3 bases not matched to a gene. This CDR3 is built from 14 residues.

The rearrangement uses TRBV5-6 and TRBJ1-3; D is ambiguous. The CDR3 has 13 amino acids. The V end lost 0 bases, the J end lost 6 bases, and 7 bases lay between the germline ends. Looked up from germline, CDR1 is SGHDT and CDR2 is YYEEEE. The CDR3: CASSLVGPNTIYF. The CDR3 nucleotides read TGTGCCAGCAGCTTGGTAGGGCCAAACACCATATATTTT.

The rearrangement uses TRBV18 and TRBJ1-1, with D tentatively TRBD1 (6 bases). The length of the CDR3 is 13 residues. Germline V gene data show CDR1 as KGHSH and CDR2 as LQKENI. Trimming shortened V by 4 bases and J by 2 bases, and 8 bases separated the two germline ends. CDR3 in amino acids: CASSRTDNTEAFF. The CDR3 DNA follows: TGTGCCAGCTCACGGACAGATAACACTGAAGCTTTCTTT.

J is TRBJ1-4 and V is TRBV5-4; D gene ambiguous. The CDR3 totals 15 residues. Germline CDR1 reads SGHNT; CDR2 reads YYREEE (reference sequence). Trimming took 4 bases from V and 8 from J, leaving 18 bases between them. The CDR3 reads CASSQDQVRREKLFF. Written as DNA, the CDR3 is TGTGCCAGCAGCCAAGATCAGGTCCGGCGGGAAAAACTGTTTTTT. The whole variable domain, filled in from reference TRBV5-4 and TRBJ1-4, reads ETGVTQSPTHLIKTRGQQVTLRCSSQSGHNTVSWYQQALGQGPQFIFQYYREEENGRGNFPPRFSGLQFPNYSSELNVNALELDDSALYLCASSQDQVRREKLFFGSGTQLSVL.

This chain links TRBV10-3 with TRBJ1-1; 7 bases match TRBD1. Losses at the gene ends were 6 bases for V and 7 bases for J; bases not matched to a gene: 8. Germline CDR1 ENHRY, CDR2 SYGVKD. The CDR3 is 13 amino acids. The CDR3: CAISDRAGGEAFF. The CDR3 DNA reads TGTGCCATCAGCGACAGGGCCGGGGGTGAAGCTTTCTTT.

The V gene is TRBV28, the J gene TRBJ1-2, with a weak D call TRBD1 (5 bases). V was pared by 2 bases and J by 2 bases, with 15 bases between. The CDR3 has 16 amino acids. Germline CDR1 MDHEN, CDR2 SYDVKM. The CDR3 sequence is CASSLTLSGGNYGYTF. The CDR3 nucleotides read TGTGCCAGCAGTTTAACACTCTCTGGGGGGAACTATGGCTACACCTTC.

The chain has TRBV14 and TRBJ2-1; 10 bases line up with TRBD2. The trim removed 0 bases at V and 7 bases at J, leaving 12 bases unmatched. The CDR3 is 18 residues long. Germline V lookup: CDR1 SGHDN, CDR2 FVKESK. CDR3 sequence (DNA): TGTGCCAGCAGCCAAGATCGAGCGCTAGCGGGGGTTGGGAATGAGCAGTTCTTC. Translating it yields CASSQDRALAGVGNEQFF.